The rows below give T cell receptor beta chains drawn from one sample of a study of T-cell memory formation after mild COVID-19. TCRdb reanalysed the 5' RACE reads using MiXCR and keeps one entry per CDR3 protein. The sample includes under 250,000 distinct CDR3 sequences, roughly 10% of them seen just once. Source material: PBMCs or a T cell subset sorted from them (not recorded which). These receptors originate from a man aged 18 to 29 who had mild COVID-19 (a few samples of this study predate the infection). Cell type and time point are not known. Each CDR3 is given with its conserved first and last residue. The order of the fields is V gene, D gene, J gene, CDR3 length, clone size, CDR3 DNA, CDR3 protein. D genes are given only for firm matches. Clone size is stated in some rows and not others, as once, few, many or a class when expanded.

v_gene: TRBV6-2/TRBV6-3
d_gene: TRBD2
j_gene: TRBJ2-2
len: 16
abundance: once
CDR3nt: TGTGCCAGCAGCATAGCGGGGGGGCAGAACACCGGGGAGCTGTTTTTT
CDR3aa: CASSIAGGQNTGELFF

v_gene: TRBV12-3/TRBV12-4
d_gene: NA
j_gene: TRBJ1-2
len: 14
abundance: NA
CDR3nt: TGTGCCAGCAGCCTTCAGGGTTTACGCTATGGCTACACCTTC
CDR3aa: CASSLQGLRYGYTF

v_gene: TRBV4-1
d_gene: NA
j_gene: TRBJ1-2
len: 15
abundance: NA
CDR3nt: TGCGCCAGCAGACCCGCGATCCCGGGCGGGCGAGGCTACACCTTC
CDR3aa: CASRPAIPGGRGYTF

v_gene: TRBV4-3
d_gene: NA
j_gene: TRBJ1-2
len: 15
abundance: few
CDR3nt: TGCGCCAGCAGCCAAGTGCAGACCCTGAAAGGTGGCTACACCTTC
CDR3aa: CASSQVQTLKGGYTF

v_gene: TRBV11-1
d_gene: NA
j_gene: TRBJ2-5
len: 15
abundance: once
CDR3nt: TGTGCCAGCAGCTTTAACAGGGGAGGACAAGAGACCCAGTACTTC
CDR3aa: CASSFNRGGQETQYF

v_gene: TRBV5-1
d_gene: NA
j_gene: TRBJ2-3
len: 18
abundance: NA
CDR3nt: TGCGCCAGCAGCTTGGCTTTTGTAAGCAACAGGCGCACAGATACGCAGTATTTT
CDR3aa: CASSLAFVSNRRTDTQYF

v_gene: TRBV2
d_gene: NA
j_gene: TRBJ2-5
len: 14
abundance: NA
CDR3nt: TGTGCCAGCAGTACTCGTGTTGGGGAAGAGACCCAGTACTTC
CDR3aa: CASSTRVGEETQYF

v_gene: TRBV19
d_gene: NA
j_gene: TRBJ2-1
len: 17
abundance: once
CDR3nt: TGTGCCAGTAGTATTGTGCACTATGGGGGGCGAGGAAATGAGCAGTTCTTC
CDR3aa: CASSIVHYGGRGNEQFF

v_gene: TRBV7-2
d_gene: NA
j_gene: TRBJ2-5
len: 16
abundance: NA
CDR3nt: TGTGCCAGCAGCTTAGCTGGGTCAAGCGGACAAGAGACCCAGTACTTC
CDR3aa: CASSLAGSSGQETQYF

v_gene: TRBV2
d_gene: NA
j_gene: TRBJ2-5
len: 15
abundance: few
CDR3nt: TGTGCCAGCAGGACTACTCGGACAAGCCAAGAGACCCAGTACTTC
CDR3aa: CASRTTRTSQETQYF

v_gene: TRBV6-2/TRBV6-3
d_gene: TRBD2
j_gene: TRBJ2-5
len: 13
abundance: NA
CDR3nt: TGTGCCAGCATTGGGGGGGGGCAAGAGACCCAGTACTTC
CDR3aa: CASIGGGQETQYF

v_gene: TRBV5-1
d_gene: TRBD2
j_gene: TRBJ2-5
len: 16
abundance: few
CDR3nt: TGCGCCAGCAGCTCGCAACTAGCGGCGCATAAAGAGACCCAGTACTTC
CDR3aa: CASSSQLAAHKETQYF

v_gene: TRBV3-1
d_gene: NA
j_gene: TRBJ1-6
len: 17
abundance: many
CDR3nt: TGTGCCAGCAGCCAGAAGGACGGACTCTCCTATAATTCACCCCTCCACTTT
CDR3aa: CASSQKDGLSYNSPLHF

v_gene: TRBV6-2/TRBV6-3
d_gene: NA
j_gene: TRBJ2-6
len: 15
abundance: few
CDR3nt: TGTGCCAGCAGTCGTGGGGGCTCTGGGGCCAACGTCCTGACTTTC
CDR3aa: CASSRGGSGANVLTF

v_gene: TRBV5-6
d_gene: TRBD1
j_gene: TRBJ2-1
len: 15
abundance: many
CDR3nt: TGTGCCAGCAGCCCCCGGGACAGGGGGCCATTCGGGCAGTTCTTC
CDR3aa: CASSPRDRGPFGQFF

v_gene: TRBV12-3/TRBV12-4
d_gene: TRBD1
j_gene: TRBJ1-3
len: 15
abundance: few
CDR3nt: TGTGCCAGCAGGCGGGACAGGGGTCCCCGGAACACCATATATTTT
CDR3aa: CASRRDRGPRNTIYF

v_gene: TRBV12-3/TRBV12-4
d_gene: NA
j_gene: TRBJ1-1
len: 13
abundance: NA
CDR3nt: TGTGCCAGCAGCCTCGGGACGGGCACTGAAGCTTTCTTT
CDR3aa: CASSLGTGTEAFF

v_gene: TRBV4-2
d_gene: TRBD2
j_gene: TRBJ2-1
len: 17
abundance: NA
CDR3nt: TGTGCCAGCAGCCAAGGGCCGGGACTAGCGGGGCGGAATGAGCAGTTCTTC
CDR3aa: CASSQGPGLAGRNEQFF

v_gene: TRBV29-1
d_gene: TRBD2
j_gene: TRBJ2-5
len: 13
abundance: NA
CDR3nt: TGCAGCGGCAGCGGGGGGGCCGGGGAGACCCAGTACTTC
CDR3aa: CSGSGGAGETQYF

v_gene: TRBV5-6
d_gene: NA
j_gene: TRBJ1-1
len: 15
abundance: NA
CDR3nt: TGTGCCAGCAGCTTGGACAGGGTTCGGAGGTCTGAAGCTTTCTTT
CDR3aa: CASSLDRVRRSEAFF

v_gene: TRBV11-2
d_gene: TRBD2
j_gene: TRBJ2-1
len: 15
abundance: few
CDR3nt: TGTGCCAGCAGCTTTAGCGGGGGGGCTGGGGGTGAGCAGTTCTTC
CDR3aa: CASSFSGGAGGEQFF

v_gene: TRBV6-5
d_gene: NA
j_gene: TRBJ2-7
len: 14
abundance: NA
CDR3nt: TGTGCCAGCCGGCGCACAGGTGGCTTCTACGAGCAGTACTTC
CDR3aa: CASRRTGGFYEQYF

v_gene: TRBV4-3
d_gene: TRBD1
j_gene: TRBJ1-2
len: 14
abundance: few
CDR3nt: TGCGCCAGCAGCGCCCACAGGGGAAACTATGGCTACACCTTC
CDR3aa: CASSAHRGNYGYTF

v_gene: TRBV4-2
d_gene: NA
j_gene: TRBJ1-1
len: 13
abundance: NA
CDR3nt: TGTGCCAGCAGCCGCGGGGGGGACACTGAAGCTTTCTTT
CDR3aa: CASSRGGDTEAFF

v_gene: TRBV7-9
d_gene: NA
j_gene: TRBJ1-5
len: 13
abundance: few
CDR3nt: TGTGCCAGCAGCTTAAACCCAGGTCAGCCCCAGCATTTT
CDR3aa: CASSLNPGQPQHF

v_gene: TRBV7-3
d_gene: NA
j_gene: TRBJ2-2
len: 15
abundance: many
CDR3nt: TGTGCCAGCAGCTTATCTGGGCTGGACACCGGGGAGCTGTTTTTT
CDR3aa: CASSLSGLDTGELFF

v_gene: TRBV7-6
d_gene: NA
j_gene: TRBJ2-1
len: 12
abundance: NA
CDR3nt: TGTGCCATCAGTTCACTCGGGGTAGAGCAGTTCTTC
CDR3aa: CAISSLGVEQFF

v_gene: TRBV7-3
d_gene: TRBD2
j_gene: TRBJ2-1
len: 11
abundance: few
CDR3nt: TGTGCCAGCAGCTCCGGGGGGGAGCAGTTCTTC
CDR3aa: CASSSGGEQFF

v_gene: TRBV20-1
d_gene: NA
j_gene: TRBJ2-3
len: 14
abundance: few
CDR3nt: TGCAGTGCGCAGACAGGCAGTTCCACAGATACGCAGTATTTT
CDR3aa: CSAQTGSSTDTQYF

v_gene: TRBV6-6
d_gene: NA
j_gene: TRBJ2-5
len: 15
abundance: NA
CDR3nt: TGTGCCAGCAGTTACTCGGGGGGGCCCCGAGAGACCCAGTACTTC
CDR3aa: CASSYSGGPRETQYF

v_gene: TRBV4-1
d_gene: NA
j_gene: TRBJ2-1
len: 17
abundance: few
CDR3nt: TGCGCCAGCAGCCAAGATAAATGGCAGGTTGTCTCCAATGAGCAGTTCTTC
CDR3aa: CASSQDKWQVVSNEQFF

v_gene: TRBV20-1
d_gene: NA
j_gene: TRBJ1-1
len: 11
abundance: NA
CDR3nt: TGCAGTGCTCAGATAAGCACTGAAGCTTTCTTT
CDR3aa: CSAQISTEAFF

v_gene: TRBV23-1
d_gene: TRBD2
j_gene: TRBJ2-5
len: 16
abundance: many
CDR3nt: TGCGCCAGCAGTCAACGGCTAGCGGGGGCCCAAGAGACCCAGTACTTC
CDR3aa: CASSQRLAGAQETQYF

v_gene: TRBV6-4
d_gene: TRBD2
j_gene: TRBJ2-1
len: 15
abundance: few
CDR3nt: TGTGCCAGCAGGGCCCTAGCGGGGGCTTACATACGGCAGTTCTTC
CDR3aa: CASRALAGAYIRQFF

v_gene: TRBV6-1
d_gene: NA
j_gene: TRBJ2-7
len: 14
abundance: few
CDR3nt: TGTGCCAGCCAAACGAGGGTGTACGTCGACGAGCAGTACTTC
CDR3aa: CASQTRVYVDEQYF

v_gene: TRBV7-9
d_gene: TRBD1
j_gene: TRBJ1-1
len: 13
abundance: NA
CDR3nt: TGTGCCAGCAGCGCCCGGACAGGGCGAGAAGCTTTCTTT
CDR3aa: CASSARTGREAFF

v_gene: TRBV9
d_gene: NA
j_gene: TRBJ2-5
len: 14
abundance: NA
CDR3nt: TGTGCCAGCAGCCCCACAGTGGCTAAAGAGACCCAGTACTTC
CDR3aa: CASSPTVAKETQYF

v_gene: TRBV2
d_gene: TRBD2
j_gene: TRBJ2-1
len: 14
abundance: NA
CDR3nt: TGTGCCAGCGGTCTGGGACTAGCGGACAATGAGCAGTTCTTC
CDR3aa: CASGLGLADNEQFF

v_gene: TRBV12-3/TRBV12-4
d_gene: TRBD2
j_gene: TRBJ2-1
len: 15
abundance: NA
CDR3nt: TGTGCCAGCATCCAGGGACTAGCGGGGGTCAATGAGCAGTTCTTC
CDR3aa: CASIQGLAGVNEQFF

v_gene: TRBV21-1
d_gene: NA
j_gene: TRBJ2-5
len: 15
abundance: NA
CDR3nt: TGTGCCAGCACCTCTAGCGGGGGCCTCCAAGAGACCCAGTACTTC
CDR3aa: CASTSSGGLQETQYF

v_gene: TRBV6-5
d_gene: NA
j_gene: TRBJ2-4
len: 14
abundance: NA
CDR3nt: TGTGCCAGCAGTTACGCAGGGAGCAAAAACATTCAGTACTTC
CDR3aa: CASSYAGSKNIQYF

v_gene: TRBV9
d_gene: TRBD1
j_gene: TRBJ2-4
len: 14
abundance: NA
CDR3nt: TGTGCCAGCAGCGATACCCAGGGGGTGAACATTCAGTACTTC
CDR3aa: CASSDTQGVNIQYF

v_gene: TRBV25-1
d_gene: NA
j_gene: TRBJ1-2
len: 11
abundance: NA
CDR3nt: TGTGCCAGCAGTGAAGATCAGCGCGCCACTTTC
CDR3aa: CASSEDQRATF

v_gene: TRBV4-2
d_gene: NA
j_gene: TRBJ1-6
len: 15
abundance: few
CDR3nt: TGTGCCAGCAGCCGCGAGAAGCATGATAATTCACCCCTCCACTTT
CDR3aa: CASSREKHDNSPLHF

v_gene: TRBV5-1
d_gene: NA
j_gene: TRBJ2-1
len: 14
abundance: many
CDR3nt: TGCGCCAGCAGCTTGGAAAGCTCCTACAATGAGCAGTTCTTC
CDR3aa: CASSLESSYNEQFF

v_gene: TRBV12-3/TRBV12-4
d_gene: TRBD2
j_gene: TRBJ2-1
len: 15
abundance: many
CDR3nt: TGTGCCAGCAGGCGGGGACTAGCGGGGGCTTATGAGCAGTTCTTC
CDR3aa: CASRRGLAGAYEQFF

v_gene: TRBV4-1
d_gene: TRBD1
j_gene: TRBJ2-5
len: 15
abundance: few
CDR3nt: TGCGCCAGCAGCCAACCCGGGACAGGGCAAGAGACCCAGTACTTC
CDR3aa: CASSQPGTGQETQYF

v_gene: TRBV6-1
d_gene: TRBD1
j_gene: TRBJ1-2
len: 15
abundance: few
CDR3nt: TGTGCCAGCAGTGAGCACCTGACAGGGCAAGTTAGCTACACCTTC
CDR3aa: CASSEHLTGQVSYTF

v_gene: TRBV7-2
d_gene: TRBD2
j_gene: TRBJ2-1
len: 15
abundance: NA
CDR3nt: TGTGCCAGCAGGCCACTAGCGGGGGGGACTAATGAGCAGTTCTTC
CDR3aa: CASRPLAGGTNEQFF

v_gene: TRBV6-1
d_gene: NA
j_gene: TRBJ1-6
len: 11
abundance: NA
CDR3nt: NA
CDR3aa: CASVGGGARNF

v_gene: TRBV27
d_gene: TRBD2
j_gene: TRBJ2-5
len: 16
abundance: few
CDR3nt: TGTGCCAGCAGTTTAAGGTCTAGCGGGGGAAAAGAGACCCAGTACTTC
CDR3aa: CASSLRSSGGKETQYF

v_gene: TRBV4-3
d_gene: NA
j_gene: TRBJ2-2
len: 15
abundance: NA
CDR3nt: TGCGCCAGCAGCTCCCATTTTGGTGGCTCCGGGGAGCTGTTTTTT
CDR3aa: CASSSHFGGSGELFF